The 27 T cell receptor beta chains given below trace back to one sample, sequenced in a study of cytomegalovirus exposure and HLA in healthy donors (dated by TCRdb to about 2017). Library generation was performed with the immunoSEQ multiplex PCR assay. A mixture of 60 forward primers for TCR Vbeta segments and 13 reverse primers for TCR Jbeta segments was used in the multiplex PCR. TCRdb provides this immuneACCESS table in a form limited to in-frame rearrangements. Some clones are lacking; in checked studies, under half of them reflect an unresolved V gene, and why the rest are absent is not known. Recorded for this sample are around 190,000 clones; roughly three quarters of them occurred a single time. The ten largest clones represent around 1.6% of the sample. Sequencing was carried out using PBMCs. The receptors here all came from a woman under 30 in good health and CMV-seronegative.

The V call is TRBV19, the J call TRBJ1-1; tentative D call: TRBD1 (6 bases). V shed 5 bases and J shed 5 bases, with 15 bases lying between them. The CDR3 consists of 14 residues. Germline CDR1 is LNHDA and CDR2 is SQIVND (reference sequence). This chain's CDR3 is CASSPRQEETEAFF. The CDR3 bases are TGTGCCAGTAGTCCCCGACAGGAAGAAACTGAAGCTTTCTTT.

J is TRBJ1-1 and V is TRBV6-5; D unresolved. Trimming cost V 0 bases and J 5 bases, with 10 bases left between them. CDR1 MNHEY and CDR2 SVGAGI come from the germline V gene. CDR3 length: 14 amino acids. The CDR3 here is CASSYSHAGTEAFF. The CDR3 DNA reads TGTGCCAGCAGTTACTCTCATGCGGGAACTGAAGCTTTCTTT.

This rearrangement joins TRBV7-2 to TRBJ1-2; D uncertain. Germline V CDR1 and CDR2: SGHTA, FQGNSA. V lost 5 bases and J 3 bases, leaving 13 bases between the germline ends. This CDR3 spans 14 amino acids. The CDR3 DNA reads TGTGCCAGCAGCCCCCTTTCGAGTGACTATGGCTACACCTTC. This gives the protein CASSPLSSDYGYTF.

The chain couples TRBV14 to TRBJ2-3, with a tentative D call TRBD2 (7 bases). Deletions cut 0 bases from V and 1 base from J, with 20 bases between. The CDR3 has 19 amino acids. The germline gives CDR1 SGHDN, CDR2 FVKESK. CDR3 sequence (DNA): TGTGCCAGCAGCCAAGATCGTGGTTCTCGGGGGGCCCGCACAGATACGCAGTATTTT. Encoded protein: CASSQDRGSRGARTDTQYF.

The V call is TRBV10-3, the J call TRBJ1-5; the match to TRBD1 covers 8 bases. Germline values: CDR1 ENHRY, CDR2 SYGVKD. V gave up 3 bases and J gave up 6 bases; unmatched junction bases: 7. The CDR3 totals 15 residues. In nucleotides, the CDR3 is TGTGCCATCAGTGATCCAGGGGGCGCGGGTCAGCCCCAGCATTTT. Protein: CAISDPGGAGQPQHF.

The chain links TRBV5-4 to TRBJ2-7, with 7 bases fitting TRBD1. V dropped 0 bases and J dropped 0; count of bases not matched to a gene: 9. The CDR3 runs to 17 residues. Germline V gene sequence: CDR1 SGHNT, CDR2 YYREEE (reference sequence). CDR3 sequence: CASSLATGPTLSYEQYF. CDR3 coding DNA: TGTGCCAGCAGCTTGGCGACAGGGCCAACCCTCTCCTACGAGCAGTACTTC.

The chain employs TRBV6-5 and TRBJ2-1, with a tentative D call TRBD2 (5 bases). V was cut by 2 bases and J by 7 bases, with 6 bases left in between. This CDR3 contains 12 residues. Per the germline V gene, CDR1 is MNHEY and CDR2 is SVGAGI. CDR3: CASSYAGNEQFF. CDR3 DNA sequence: TGTGCCAGCAGTTACGCGGGTAATGAGCAGTTCTTC.

The sample holds a few counts of this clone. The V and J genes are TRBV2 and TRBJ1-1; D not resolved. Germline loops: CDR1 SNHLY, CDR2 FYNNEI. Trimming shortened V by 3 bases and J by 3 bases, and 8 bases separated the two germline ends. The CDR3 length is 13 residues. CDR3 coding DNA: TGTGCCAGCAGTGAGCGGGGTTACACTGAAGCTTTCTTT. It yields the protein CASSERGYTEAFF.

CDR3 in amino acids: CASSPTATGGYTF. The CDR3 region has the DNA TGCGCCAGCAGCCCGACAGCTACTGGTGGCTACACCTTC. The chain has TRBV4-3 and TRBJ1-2; perhaps TRBD1 as D (5 bases). CDR1 is LGHNA and CDR2 is YSLEER in the germline V gene. Trimming removed 4 bases from V and 7 bases from J, with 13 bases in between. The CDR3 runs 13 residues.

The chain employs TRBV19 and TRBJ2-5, with 8 bases lining up with TRBD1. The germline CDR1 and CDR2 sequences are LNHDA and SQIVND (reference sequence). The CDR3 covers 15 residues. The V gene end was trimmed by 6 bases and the J gene end by 5 bases; junction bases not matched to a gene: 11. The CDR3 region has the DNA TGTGCCAGTAGAAGATCTTCAGGGGGCGGTGAGACCCAGTACTTC. Translated, it gives CASRRSSGGGETQYF.

The V and J genes are TRBV5-6 and TRBJ1-2; D is perhaps TRBD1 (5 bases). The CDR3 loop spans 13 amino acids. V shed 1 base and J shed 8 bases, with 12 bases lying between them. The germline gives CDR1 SGHDT, CDR2 YYEEEE. The CDR3 nucleotides read TGTGCCAGCAGCTTGACAGGTGCAAGAGGCTACACCTTC. This sequence encodes CASSLTGARGYTF.

This chain joins TRBV9 and TRBJ2-2; 7 bases agree with TRBD1. CDR1 and CDR2 (germline): SGDLS, YYNGEE. This CDR3 is 15 amino acids long. The V gene end was trimmed by 3 bases and the J gene end by 4 bases; junction bases not matched to a gene: 6. The CDR3 DNA sequence: TGTGCCAGCAGCGCACGGTCAGGGGGCACCGGGGAGCTGTTTTTT. Residues: CASSARSGGTGELFF.

The V gene is TRBV2, the J gene TRBJ1-2; 8 nucleotides agree with TRBD1. The CDR3 consists of 13 residues. Unmatched junction bases numbered 6, after V lost 10 bases and J lost 2 bases. Germline V lookup: CDR1 SNHLY, CDR2 FYNNEI. As DNA, the CDR3 is TGTGCCAATACACAGGGGGTCAACTATGGCTACACCTTC. Translating gives CANTQGVNYGYTF.

The chain has TRBV5-1 and TRBJ2-7, with 10 bases lining up with TRBD2. V lost 0 bases and J lost 7; bases outside the gene matches: 1. The CDR3 contains 13 residues. Looked up from germline, CDR1 is SGHRS and CDR2 is YFSETQ. The DNA for the CDR3 is TGCGCCAGCAGCTTGGGGGGACTAGCGGAGCAGTACTTC. As protein: CASSLGGLAEQYF. The full variable domain, in which reference TRBV5-1 and TRBJ2-7 provide the parts outside the CDR3, is KAGVTQTPRYLIKTRGQQVTLSCSPISGHRSVSWYQQTPGQGLQFLFEYFSETQRNKGNFPGRFSGRQFSNSRSEMNVSTLELGDSALYLCASSLGGLAEQYFGPGTRLTVT.

This clone was detected once. This chain uses TRBV29-1 with TRBJ1-5, with D possibly being TRBD1 (6 bases). Germline CDR1 reads SQVTM; CDR2 reads ANQGSEA. The CDR3 is 14 residues long. V gave up 4 bases and J gave up 0 bases, with 10 bases separating them. CDR3 nucleotides: TGCAGCGTTGCAGGGGACGATAGCAATCAGCCCCAGCATTTT. Residues: CSVAGDDSNQPQHF.

The chain uses TRBV7-9 and TRBJ2-7; D gene unclear. CDR1 is SEHNR, CDR2 FQNEAQ, per germline (reference sequence). V lost 0 bases and J 2 bases, leaving 11 bases between the germline ends. There are 15 residues in the CDR3. This chain's CDR3 is CASSLASLLTYEQYF. The CDR3 DNA reads TGTGCCAGCAGCTTAGCGTCTCTACTCACCTACGAGCAGTACTTC.

The V gene is TRBV7-9, the J gene TRBJ1-1; D gene unclear. The CDR3 covers 15 residues. The germline V and J ends were trimmed by 3 bases and 11 bases, with 22 bases remaining between them. The germline V gene encodes CDR1 SEHNR and CDR2 FQNEAQ (reference sequence). Written as DNA, the CDR3 is TGTGCCAGCAGCTTTGCAGAGATCCGAGCTGCCGGGGCTTTCTTT. This gives the protein CASSFAEIRAAGAFF.

The chain couples TRBV29-1 to TRBJ2-1; 10 bases match TRBD2. The germline V gene has CDR1 SQVTM and CDR2 ANQGSEA. The junction had 12 bases not matched to a gene; V was cut back by 6 bases and J by 4 bases. The CDR3 is made up of 16 amino acids. The CDR3: CSVTSRLAGDYNEQFF. The CDR3 nucleotides are TGCAGCGTAACCTCACGTCTAGCGGGGGATTACAATGAGCAGTTCTTC.

The chain employs TRBV28 and TRBJ2-1; D is possibly TRBD2 (5 bases). The CDR3 totals 16 residues. The germline CDR1 and CDR2 sequences are MDHEN and SYDVKM. Between the trimmed V and J ends, which lost 4 bases and 0 bases, there was a span of 13 bases. CDR3 in DNA: TGTGCCAGCAGTTCCCTAGCTGCCAGCTCCTACAATGAGCAGTTCTTC. It specifies CASSSLAASSYNEQFF.

This CDR3 reads CSVPGTVLKELFF. In DNA form, the CDR3 reads TGCAGCGTCCCCGGGACAGTCTTGAAGGAACTGTTTTTT. J is TRBJ1-4 and V is TRBV29-1, with TRBD1 matching 7 bases. This CDR3 contains 13 residues. Trimming removed 6 bases from V and 12 bases from J; junction bases left unmatched: 13. Germline V gene lookup returns CDR1 SQVTM and CDR2 ANQGSEA.

This clone showed up just once. The V gene is TRBV19, the J gene TRBJ1-5; 8 nucleotides agree with TRBD1. Per germline, CDR1 LNHDA and CDR2 SQIVND (reference sequence). This CDR3 spans 14 amino acids. V lost 7 bases, J lost 5 bases, and 7 bases stayed unmatched. The CDR3 loop reads CASTRDRKYQPQHF. The CDR3 bases are TGTGCCAGTACCAGGGACAGGAAGTATCAGCCCCAGCATTTT.

The chain couples TRBV7-3 to TRBJ1-2, with D unclear. Trimming removed 0 bases from V and 7 bases from J, with 9 bases in between. CDR3 length: 13 amino acids. Germline CDR1 SGHTA, CDR2 FQGTGA. The CDR3 loop reads CASSLTSGTGYTF. CDR3 coding DNA: TGTGCCAGCAGCTTAACGTCGGGTACTGGCTACACCTTC.

This sequence joins TRBV28 and TRBJ2-7, with 7 bases aligning to TRBD1. Germline V gene lookup returns CDR1 MDHEN and CDR2 SYDVKM. The length of the CDR3 is 13 residues. The trim removed 5 bases at V and 5 bases at J, leaving 6 bases unmatched. CDR3 amino acids: CASSPTGWDEQYF. CDR3 in DNA: TGTGCCAGCAGTCCGACAGGGTGGGACGAGCAGTACTTC.

The chain combines TRBV5-1 with TRBJ1-2; D is perhaps TRBD1 (6 bases). Trimming took off 3 bases at V and 2 bases at J, with 8 bases between the two ends. In germline, CDR1 is SGHRS, CDR2 YFSETQ. This CDR3 is 13 amino acids long. The CDR3 loop reads CASSYTGNYGYTF. The CDR3 DNA is TGCGCCAGCAGCTATACAGGGAACTATGGCTACACCTTC.

The chain couples TRBV7-9 to TRBJ1-6; the D gene is possibly TRBD1 (6 bases). V dropped 5 bases and J dropped 6 bases, with 14 bases sitting between them. CDR3 length equals 15 residues. Germline CDR1 and CDR2: SEHNR and FQNEAQ (reference sequence). CDR3 coding DNA: TGTGCCAGCAGCCCAACCGGGACACTTAATTCACCCCTCCACTTT. This gives the protein CASSPTGTLNSPLHF.

The rearrangement uses TRBV27 and TRBJ1-2; D might be TRBD1 (6 bases). This CDR3 has 13 residues. Trimming removed 9 bases from V and 6 bases from J, with 17 bases in between. In germline, CDR1 is MNHEY, CDR2 SMNVEV (reference sequence). CDR3 amino acids: CASRITGSDGYTF. DNA of the CDR3: TGTGCCAGTCGTATCACAGGGTCGGATGGCTACACCTTC.

This clone was picked up one time. The chain is built from TRBV28 and TRBJ2-7, with a weak D call TRBD2 (5 bases). Germline CDR1 is MDHEN and CDR2 is SYDVKM. The CDR3 loop spans 13 amino acids. Trimming took 8 bases from V and 0 from J, leaving 11 bases between them. CDR3 region: CASEDFGSYEQYF. The CDR3 nucleotides read TGTGCCAGCGAGGACTTCGGCTCCTACGAGCAGTACTTC.